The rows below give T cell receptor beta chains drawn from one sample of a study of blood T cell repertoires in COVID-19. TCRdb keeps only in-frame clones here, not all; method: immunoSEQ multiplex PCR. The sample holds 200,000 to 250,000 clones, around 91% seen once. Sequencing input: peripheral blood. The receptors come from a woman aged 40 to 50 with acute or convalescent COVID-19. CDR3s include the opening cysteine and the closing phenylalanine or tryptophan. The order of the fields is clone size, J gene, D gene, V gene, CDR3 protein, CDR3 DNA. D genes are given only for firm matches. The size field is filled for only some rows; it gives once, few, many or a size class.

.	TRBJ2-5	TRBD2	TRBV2	CASSARGGQRVGTQYF	TGTGCCAGCAGTGCTCGCGGGGGGCAACGGGTAGGGACCCAGTACTTC
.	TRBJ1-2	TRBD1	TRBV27	CASRDPGQTTDYTF	TGTGCCAGCAGAGACCCGGGACAGACCACCGACTACACCTTC
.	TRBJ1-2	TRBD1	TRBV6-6	CASSSSGGGYGYTF	TGTGCCAGCAGTTCCTCAGGGGGTGGGTATGGCTACACCTTC
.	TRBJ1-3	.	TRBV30	CAWLTGSTGNTIYF	TGTGCCTGGCTCACAGGGAGTACTGGAAACACCATATATTTT
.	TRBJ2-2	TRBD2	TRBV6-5	CASRFGGTGELFF	TGTGCCAGCCGATTCGGGGGGACCGGGGAGCTGTTTTTT
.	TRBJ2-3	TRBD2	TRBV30	CASSGTGDTQYF	TGTGCCTCTAGCGGGACGGGAGATACGCAGTATTTT
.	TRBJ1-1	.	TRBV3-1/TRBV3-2	CASSQITGGSTEAFF	TGTGCCAGCAGCCAAATCACGGGAGGGAGCACTGAAGCTTTCTTT
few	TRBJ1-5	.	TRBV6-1	CASSPPSQPQHF	TGTGCCAGCAGCCCTCCTAGTCAGCCCCAGCATTTT
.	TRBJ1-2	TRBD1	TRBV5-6	CASSLWDRSYGYTF	TGTGCCAGCAGCTTGTGGGACAGGAGCTATGGCTACACCTTC
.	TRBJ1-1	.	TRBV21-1	CASSFPLTEAFF	TGTGCCAGCAGCTTTCCCCTCACTGAAGCTTTCTTT
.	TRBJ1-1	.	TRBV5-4	CASSRPEGVGYSNTEAFF	TGTGCCAGCAGCCGCCCCGAGGGGGTAGGGTACTCGAACACTGAAGCTTTCTTT
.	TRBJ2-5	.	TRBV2	CASSADGGGGETQYF	TGTGCCAGCAGCGCGGACGGAGGCGGTGGGGAGACCCAGTACTTC
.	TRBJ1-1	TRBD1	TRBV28	CASLRPGGAETEAFF	TGTGCCAGCCTCCGCCCAGGGGGCGCAGAAACTGAAGCTTTCTTT
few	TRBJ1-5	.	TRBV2	CASSGGRGNQPQHF	TGTGCCAGCAGTGGGGGCAGGGGCAATCAGCCCCAGCATTTT
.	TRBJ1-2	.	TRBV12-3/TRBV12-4	CASSPRGYTF	TGTGCCAGCAGTCCCAGGGGCTACACCTTC